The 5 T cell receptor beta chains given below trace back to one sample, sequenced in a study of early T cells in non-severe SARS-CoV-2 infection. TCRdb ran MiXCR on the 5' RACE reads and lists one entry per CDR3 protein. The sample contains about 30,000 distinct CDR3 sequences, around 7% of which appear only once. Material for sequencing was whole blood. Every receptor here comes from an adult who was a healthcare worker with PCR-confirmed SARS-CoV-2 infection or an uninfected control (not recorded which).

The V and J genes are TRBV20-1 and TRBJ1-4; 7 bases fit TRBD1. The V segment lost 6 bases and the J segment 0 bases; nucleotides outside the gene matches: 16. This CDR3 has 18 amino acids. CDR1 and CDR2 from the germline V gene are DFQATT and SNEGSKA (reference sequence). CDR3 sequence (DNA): TGCAGTGCCGAGGGGGCGTCAGGGAATGCCGCAACTAATGAAAAACTGTTTTTT. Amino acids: CSAEGASGNAATNEKLFF.

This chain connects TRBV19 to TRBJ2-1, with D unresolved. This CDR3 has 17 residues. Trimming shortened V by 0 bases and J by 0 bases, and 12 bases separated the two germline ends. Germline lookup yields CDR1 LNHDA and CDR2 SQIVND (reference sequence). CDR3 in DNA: TGTGCCAGTAGTATAGATCATTTTCAGAACTCCTACAATGAGCAGTTCTTC. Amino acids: CASSIDHFQNSYNEQFF.

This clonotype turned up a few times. The CDR3 DNA reads as TGTGCCAGCAGTGTCGAGTCAGCCGGCGAGCAGTACTTC. Amino acids: CASSVESAGEQYF. The chain joins TRBV2 to TRBJ2-7; D call uncertain. V lost 4 bases and J lost 6, with 13 bases in between. CDR1 is SNHLY, CDR2 FYNNEI, per germline. The CDR3 has 13 amino acids. Looking up the rest from reference TRBV2 and TRBJ2-7 gives the full variable domain: EPEVTQTPSHQVTQMGQEVILRCVPISNHLYFYWYRQILGQKVEFLVSFYNNEISEKSEIFDDQFSVERPDGSNFTLKIRSTKLEDSAMYFCASSVESAGEQYFGPGTRLTVT.

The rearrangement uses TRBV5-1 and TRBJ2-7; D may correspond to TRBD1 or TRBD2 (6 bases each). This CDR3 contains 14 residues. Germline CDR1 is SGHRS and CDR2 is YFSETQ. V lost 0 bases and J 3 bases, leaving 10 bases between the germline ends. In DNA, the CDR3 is TGCGCCAGCAGCTTGGAGGGGGGATACTACGAGCAGTACTTC. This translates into CASSLEGGYYEQYF.

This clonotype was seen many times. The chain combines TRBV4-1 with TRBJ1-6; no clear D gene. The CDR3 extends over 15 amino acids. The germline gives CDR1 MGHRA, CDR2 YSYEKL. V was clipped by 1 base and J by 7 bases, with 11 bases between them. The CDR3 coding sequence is TGCGCCAGCAGCCAAGCAAGAGGACGGAATTCACCCCTCCACTTT. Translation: CASSQARGRNSPLHF.